What follows are 16 T cell receptor beta chains derived from one specimen sequenced in a study of T cell clonality in common variable immunodeficiency. Profiled with immunoSEQ multiplex PCR; TCRdb holds only in-frame clones, not every one. The sample shows some 60,000 clones, none of them appearing just once. The sample comprised peripheral blood mononuclear cells. Receptors were obtained from a person aged 18 to 75 in good health.

This clone was found many times. The read falls 3 residues short of the CDR3 end, and the missing part is taken from the germline J gene. V and J are TRBV7-9 and TRBJ1-3, with 7 bases aligning to TRBD1. V was pared by 6 bases and J by 8 bases, with 13 bases of the junction left unmatched. Germline V lookup: CDR1 SEHNR, CDR2 FQNEAQ (reference sequence). The CDR3 sequence is 15 residues long. This chain's CDR3 is CASSFSPGQFHTIYF. The sequenced part of the CDR3 DNA is TGTGCCAGCAGTTTTAGTCCGGGACAGTTCCACACC.

Judged by abundance, this clone is medium-sized. The part of the CDR3 DNA that was read is TGTGCCAGCAGTGAGGTCGGGGAGACC. It codes for CASSEVGET. The full CDR3 protein is CASSEVGETQYF. This chain connects TRBV6-1 to TRBJ2-5; D is undetermined. The read ends 3 residues shy of where the CDR3 ends; the end is completed using the germline J gene. Trimming removed 3 bases at V and 5 bases at J, with 7 bases between. Germline V gene lookup returns CDR1 MNHNS and CDR2 SASEGT. CDR3 length equals 12 residues.

This clone was recorded many times. Coverage ceases 3 residues before the CDR3 finishes, and the germline J gene fills in the end. This chain links TRBV20-1 with TRBJ2-7; tentatively, D is TRBD1 (6 bases). This CDR3 has 13 residues. Germline lookup yields CDR1 DFQATT and CDR2 SNEGSKA (reference sequence). V lost 6 bases to trimming and J lost 1 base, with 13 bases between them. The CDR3 here is CSANPGQSYEQYF. The DNA read from the CDR3 is TGCAGTGCCAATCCGGGACAATCCTACGAG.

This clone was seen repeatedly, ten times or more. The read ends 3 residues shy of where the CDR3 ends; the end is completed using the germline J gene. V usage is TRBV5-5 and J usage is TRBJ2-5; no clear D gene. V was cut by 4 bases and J by 5 bases, with 9 bases left in between. The germline gives CDR1 SGHKS, CDR2 YYEKEE (reference sequence). The CDR3 has 12 residues. CDR3 in amino acids: CASSRQEETQYF. Incomplete CDR3 DNA: TGTGCCAGCAGCCGCCAGGAGGAGACC.

This clone was found a few times. Its ends do not fully match the called genes, so a read error is possible. The read ends 3 residues before the CDR3 terminus; that terminus is restored from the germline J gene. The chain uses TRBV7-9 and TRBJ2-3; D possibly corresponds to TRBD2 (5 bases). The germline gives CDR1 SEHNR, CDR2 FQNEAQ (reference sequence). The CDR3 loop spans 13 amino acids. The CDR3 is CSSSRSGTDTQYF. The DNA read from the CDR3 is TGTTCCAGCAGCCGTAGCGGCACAGATACG. Filled out from reference TRBV7-9 and TRBJ2-3, the complete variable domain reads DTGVSQNPRHKITKRGQNVTFRCDPISEHNRLYWYRQTLGQGPEFLTYFQNEAQLEKSRLLSDRFSAERPKGSFSTLEIQRTEQGDSAMYLCSSSRSGTDTQYFGPGTRLTVL.

This clone was counted at least ten times. Coverage ceases 3 residues before the CDR3 finishes, and the germline J gene fills in the end. The gene calls are TRBV12-3 or TRBV12-4 and TRBJ1-5, with 7 bases aligning to TRBD1. The CDR3 contains 14 residues. Germline trimming cut 6 bases from V and 4 bases from J; bases unmatched to any gene: 6. CDR3 in amino acids: CASSWTGLNQPQHF. CDR3 DNA (partial): TGTGCCAGCAGCTGGACAGGCCTTAATCAGCCC.

In its sample, this clone was seen many times. The read gets to within 3 residues of the CDR3 end, and the germline J gene fills in the rest. This chain connects TRBV4-1 to TRBJ2-2, with TRBD2 matching over 9 bases. The germline V gene encodes CDR1 MGHRA and CDR2 YSYEKL. This CDR3 region has 15 residues. V lost 6 bases, J lost 3 bases, and 5 bases stayed unmatched. CDR3 in amino acids: CASSPSGIYTGELFF. Partial CDR3 DNA: TGCGCCAGCAGTCCTAGCGGGATCTACACCGGGGAG.

This clone was seen ten or more times. The read gets to within 3 residues of the CDR3 end, and the germline J gene fills in the rest. The chain recombines TRBV12-3 or TRBV12-4 with TRBJ2-5, with 8 bases matching TRBD2. This CDR3 has 14 residues. The junction had 5 bases not matched to a gene; V was cut back by 6 bases and J by 2 bases. CDR3 DNA (partial): TGTGCCAGCAGCCGGACTAGCCGTCAAGAGACC. Amino acids: CASSRTSRQET. The full CDR3 protein is CASSRTSRQETQYF.

About this clone: Read coverage stops 3 residues before the CDR3 terminus; the germline J gene supplies the remainder. The genes are TRBV7-8 and TRBJ2-2; possible D gene TRBD2, 5 bases. Germline V CDR1 and CDR2: SGHVS, FQNEAQ. There are 14 residues in the CDR3. CDR3 bases read: TGTGCCAGCAGCTTAGTTGAGACTAATGAAAAG. As protein: CASSLVETNEK. The whole CDR3 protein is CASSLVETNEKLFF. Filled out from reference TRBV7-8 and TRBJ2-2, the complete variable domain reads GAGVSQSPRYKVAKRGQDVALRCDPISGHVSLFWYQQALGQGPEFLTYFQNEAQLDKSGLPSDRFFAERPEGSVSTLKIQRTQQEDSAVYLCASSLVETNEKLFFGEGSRLTVL.

This clone was counted many times. The read terminates 3 residues ahead of where the CDR3 ends, so the germline J gene completes it. The chain employs TRBV5-1 and TRBJ2-2; TRBD1 is a possible D gene (7 bases). This CDR3 region has 16 residues. The ends were cut back, 0 bases at V and 5 bases at J, with 14 bases in the middle. Germline CDR1 SGHRS, CDR2 YFSETQ. The CDR3 bases that were read are TGCGCCAGCAGCTTGGTCCCCAGGGGGGAAACCGGGGAG. It is translated as CASSLVPRGETGE. The entire CDR3 is CASSLVPRGETGELFF.

This clone was recorded at least ten times. Relative to the germline gene, one junction end is altered; a read error may explain this. The read ends 3 residues before the CDR3 terminus; that terminus is restored from the germline J gene. The rearrangement links TRBV4-2 to TRBJ2-1; 7 nucleotides align to TRBD2. The CDR3 totals 13 residues. From germline, CDR1 is LGHNA and CDR2 YNFKEQ. This CDR3 is CASRVSGAGEQFF. The sequenced CDR3 bases are TGCGCCAGCAGGGTCAGCGGGGCGGGTGAG.

This clone was counted ten times or more. The read finishes 3 residues shy of the CDR3 end, and the germline J gene is used to complete it. The V call is TRBV7-2, the J call TRBJ2-7; 8 bases are a match to TRBD2. Germline assignment: CDR1 SGHTA and CDR2 FQGNSA. The CDR3 is made up of 14 amino acids. V shed 3 bases, J shed 3 bases, and the junction held 4 bases outside the gene matches. Partial CDR3 DNA: TGTGCCAGCAGCTTCCCGGGACTAGACTACGAG. It translates to CASSFPGLDYE. The entire CDR3 reads CASSFPGLDYEQYF.

This clone has at least ten counts. The read is 3 residues too short to cover the CDR3 end, so that end is filled in from the germline J gene. This chain connects TRBV18 to TRBJ1-2, with D possibly TRBD1 on 5 matching bases. Germline V CDR1 and CDR2: KGHSH, LQKENI. The CDR3 extends over 13 amino acids. The sequenced CDR3 bases are TGTGCCAGCTCCCCGGGGGGGGACGGATAC. Its protein is CASSPGGDGY. The entire CDR3 protein reads CASSPGGDGYYTF.

There are many counts of this clone. The CDR3 extends 3 residues past the end of the read, so its final part is completed from the germline J gene. This chain joins TRBV4-1 and TRBJ2-5; D may be TRBD1 (6 bases). The germline V gene has CDR1 MGHRA and CDR2 YSYEKL. This CDR3 spans 16 amino acids. V was pared by 0 bases and J by 4 bases, with 15 bases between. CDR3 region: CASSQDGVGARETQYF. The DNA read from the CDR3 is TGCGCCAGCAGCCAAGATGGGGTGGGGGCGCGAGAGACC.

The table lists this clone with many counts. Coverage ceases 3 residues before the CDR3 finishes, and the germline J gene fills in the end. The same CDR3 also results from other DNA sequences found in this sample. This chain links TRBV30 with TRBJ1-3; TRBD1 is a possible D gene (5 bases). The CDR3 runs to 15 residues. V lost 3 bases and J 0 bases, leaving 12 bases between the germline ends. Germline CDR1 GTSNPN, CDR2 SVGIG (reference sequence). The CDR3 loop reads CAWRRGQSSGNTIYF. The sequenced part of the CDR3 DNA is TGTGCCTGGAGAAGGGGCCAAAGCTCTGGAAACACC.

In its sample, this clone was seen many times. Read coverage stops 3 residues before the CDR3 terminus; the germline J gene supplies the remainder. V gene TRBV11-3 combines with J gene TRBJ1-3; D not certain. CDR1 is SGHNT, CDR2 YENEEA, per germline. The CDR3 covers 15 residues. V shed 1 base and J shed 2 bases, with 9 bases lying between them. This chain's CDR3 is CASSLVQFPGNTIYF. The part of the CDR3 DNA that was read is TGTGCCAGCAGCTTAGTTCAGTTTCCTGGAAACACC.